The clone carrying this T cell receptor (beta chain) came up once. The sample comes from a study of blood T cell repertoires in COVID-19. Whole-study context: Samples of COVID-19 (acute and convalescent) were obtained from the United States, Italy and Spain.

Original processing methods: Amplified reference gene primers provided the basis for estimating nucleated cell counts. TCRdb's copy holds only in-frame clones and misses some; the assay was immunoSEQ multiplex PCR. V and J calls plus clone size are reproduced from that table; the DNA served to infer D and trimming. In the table there are 250,000 to 300,000 clones, 75% to 90% of which are singletons. Enrollment of patients from Seattle took place during active infection, with longitudinal follow-up. Looked up from germline, CDR1 is LGHDT and CDR2 is YNNKEL (reference sequence). The V and J ends lost 1 base and 3 bases respectively, with 10 bases between them. This CDR3 has 14 residues.

V gene TRBV3-1 (or the pseudogene TRBV3-2) combines with J gene TRBJ2-7; D not resolved. The sequenced sample consisted of peripheral blood. The TCR was taken from a woman between 65 and 79 years old with COVID-19, enrolled during active disease. The CDR3 DNA reads TGTGCCAGCAGCCAAGGTCCGCGGATCTACGAGCAGTACTTC. It is translated as CASSQGPRIYEQYF.